This T cell receptor beta chain was obtained from a study of cytomegalovirus exposure and HLA in healthy donors. General study points: Trimming of TCR beta V- and J-genes showed a link, identified in a later analysis, to a missense DCLRE1C variant. TCR beta sequences reportedly predicted the HLA-A and HLA-B alleles of most subjects accurately. Certain sequence variants were highly shared and formed a cluster, and this cluster was likely a sequencing artifact.

The PCR ran on 60 Vbeta and 13 Jbeta primers. TCRdb's table, derived via immunoSEQ multiplex PCR, lists solely in-frame clones and lacks some. Here the sample spans around 200,000 clones, approximately 85% being singletons. The CDR3 loop spans 12 amino acids. V shed 3 bases and J shed 7 bases, with 9 bases lying between them. Germline V gene data show CDR1 as SEHNR and CDR2 as FQNEAQ (reference sequence). As for this clone: Antigen unknown.

The sequence derives from a woman aged 50 to 65 in good health and CMV-seronegative. Sequencing was performed on PBMCs. The J gene is TRBJ1-1, the V gene TRBV7-9; D unclear. CDR3 protein: CASSLDGVEAFF. CDR3 DNA: TGTGCCAGCAGCTTGGACGGGGTTGAAGCTTTCTTT.